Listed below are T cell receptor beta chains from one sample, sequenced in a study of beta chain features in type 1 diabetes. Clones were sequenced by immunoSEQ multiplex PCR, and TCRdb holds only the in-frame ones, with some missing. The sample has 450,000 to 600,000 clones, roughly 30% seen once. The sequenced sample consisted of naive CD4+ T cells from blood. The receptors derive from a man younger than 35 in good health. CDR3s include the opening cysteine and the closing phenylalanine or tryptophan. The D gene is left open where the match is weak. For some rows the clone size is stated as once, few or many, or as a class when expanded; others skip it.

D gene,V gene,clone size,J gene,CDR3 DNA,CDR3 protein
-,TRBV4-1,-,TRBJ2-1,TGCGCCAGCAGCCAAAGCTCCTACAATGAGCAGTTCTTC,CASSQSSYNEQFF
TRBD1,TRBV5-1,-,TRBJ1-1,TGCGCCAGCAGCCCTGGCGGGGGGACAGTCAGCGAAGCTTTCTTT,CASSPGGGTVSEAFF
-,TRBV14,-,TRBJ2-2,TGTGCCAGCAGCCCAGTCTTCACCGGGGAGCTGTTTTTT,CASSPVFTGELFF
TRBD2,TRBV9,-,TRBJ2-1,TGTGCCAGCAGCCCCTTAAGCGGGAGGGCGAGTGGTGAGCAGTTCTTC,CASSPLSGRASGEQFF
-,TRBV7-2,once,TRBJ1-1,TGTGGAACTGGGAGGGCGGGGAACACTGAAGCTTTCTTT,CGTGRAGNTEAFF
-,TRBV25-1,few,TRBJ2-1,TGTGCCAGCAGTGTTAGCGGAAGATACAATGAGCAGTTCTTC,CASSVSGRYNEQFF
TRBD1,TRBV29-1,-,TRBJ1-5,TGCAGCTACGGACAGGGCCGCGGGCCCCAGCATTTT,CSYGQGRGPQHF
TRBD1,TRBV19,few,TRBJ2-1,TGTGCCAGTAGTAGGGCCGGGACAGGGGTTAACAATGAGCAGTTCTTC,CASSRAGTGVNNEQFF
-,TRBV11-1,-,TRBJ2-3,TGTGCCAGCAGCCGGACCGAGCGGACCACAGATACGCAGTATTTT,CASSRTERTTDTQYF
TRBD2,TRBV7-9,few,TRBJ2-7,TGTGCCAGCAGCTTTATAAGGGACTACGTGGAGCAGTACTTC,CASSFIRDYVEQYF
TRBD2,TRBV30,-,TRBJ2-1,TGTGCCTGGAGTGTAGGCCTAGCGGGAAGCAATGAGCAGTTCTTC,CAWSVGLAGSNEQFF
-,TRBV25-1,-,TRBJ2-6,TGTGCCAGCAGTGATCCGACGCGCTCTGGGGCCAACGTCCTGACTTTC,CASSDPTRSGANVLTF
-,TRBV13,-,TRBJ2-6,TGTGCCAGCAGCTTAGAAGGACCCTCTGGGGCCAACGTCCTGACTTTC,CASSLEGPSGANVLTF
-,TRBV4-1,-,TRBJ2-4,TGCGCCAGCAGCCAAGTCGACAGCCTAGCCAAAAACATTCAGTACTTC,CASSQVDSLAKNIQYF
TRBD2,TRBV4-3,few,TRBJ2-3,TGCGCCAGCAGCCAAGATCACGCAACTAGCGGGGAGTATTTT,CASSQDHATSGEYF
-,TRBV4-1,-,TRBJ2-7,TGCGCCAGCAGACGGATGGGCACCTACGAGCAGTACTTC,CASRRMGTYEQYF
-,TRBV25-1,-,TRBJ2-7,TGTGCCAGCAGTGACCCCGCAGGTGCATCCTACGAGCAGTACTTC,CASSDPAGASYEQYF
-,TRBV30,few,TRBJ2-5,TGTGCCTGGAGTGGAACAGTGGGGGAGACCCAGTACTTC,CAWSGTVGETQYF
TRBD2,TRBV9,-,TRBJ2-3,TGTGCCAGCAGCGTAGTGCTAGCGGGAGGCACAGATACGCAGTATTTT,CASSVVLAGGTDTQYF
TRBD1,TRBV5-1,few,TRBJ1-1,TGCGCCAGCAGCTGGGACAGAGTGAACACTGAAGCTTTCTTT,CASSWDRVNTEAFF